Described below is a single T cell receptor (beta chain) sequence and its context. This sample is drawn from a study of blood T cell repertoires in COVID-19. Study-level background: The United States, Italy and Spain were the sources of the acute and convalescent COVID-19 samples. The analysed material was cDNA or gDNA that came from T cells, B-cell-depleted T cells, or PBMCs.

Authors' methods: Estimated nucleated cell counts came from reference gene primer amplification. The repertoire was sequenced with immunoSEQ multiplex PCR; TCRdb's copy has only in-frame clones and lacks some. V and J calls and clone size are given by that table; D and trimming were obtained from the DNA. The sample lists around 200,000 clones; roughly 89% were seen once. CDR3 size: 14 residues. CDR1 SGHRS and CDR2 YFSETQ come from the germline V gene. Germline trimming cut 0 bases from V and 6 bases from J; bases unmatched to any gene: 1. The sample taken for sequencing was peripheral blood. J is TRBJ1-2 and V is TRBV5-1; 11 nucleotides line up with TRBD1. The clonotype comes from a man over 45 with acute or convalescent COVID-19. In DNA, the CDR3 is TGCGCCAGCAGCTTGGCGGACAGGGGGCATGGCTACACCTTC. As protein: CASSLADRGHGYTF.